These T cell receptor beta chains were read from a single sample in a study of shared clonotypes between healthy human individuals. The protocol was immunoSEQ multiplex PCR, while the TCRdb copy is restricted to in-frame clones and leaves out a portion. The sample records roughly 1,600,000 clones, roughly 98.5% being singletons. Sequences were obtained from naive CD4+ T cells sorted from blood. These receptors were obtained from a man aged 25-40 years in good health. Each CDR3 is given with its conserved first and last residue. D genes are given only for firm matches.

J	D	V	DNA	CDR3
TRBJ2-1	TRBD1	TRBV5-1	TGCGCCAGCAGCTTGGGCCGACAGGGGGCCGGTGAGCAGTTCTTC	CASSLGRQGAGEQFF
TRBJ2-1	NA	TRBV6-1	TGTGCCAGCGCCCAAGCGGTGTACAATGAGCAGTTCTTC	CASAQAVYNEQFF
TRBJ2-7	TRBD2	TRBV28	TGTGCCAGTCTTAGCGGGAAGGACTCCTACGAGCAGTACTTC	CASLSGKDSYEQYF
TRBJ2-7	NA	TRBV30	TGTGCCTGGAGTAAATCAGGCAACTACGAGCAGTACTTC	CAWSKSGNYEQYF
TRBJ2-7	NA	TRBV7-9	TGTGCCAGCAGCTTAGGGTCGGGAATCTACGAGCAGTACTTC	CASSLGSGIYEQYF
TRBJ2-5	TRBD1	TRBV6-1	TGTGCCAGCAGTGGACCCCTGCCGACAGGGGGACCCCAAGAGACCCAGTACTTC	CASSGPLPTGGPQETQYF
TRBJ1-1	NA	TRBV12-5	TGTGCTAGTGGTTTTGGACTAAACACTGAAGCTTTCTTT	CASGFGLNTEAFF
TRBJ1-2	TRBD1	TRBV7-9	TGTGCCAGCAGCTTAGGACAGGGGGCCGGCTACACCTTC	CASSLGQGAGYTF
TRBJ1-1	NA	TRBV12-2	TGTGCAAGTCGCTTAATGACAGGGGAGGTCATGAACACTGAAGCTTTCTTT	CASRLMTGEVMNTEAFF
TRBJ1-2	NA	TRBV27	TGTGCCAGCAGTTTCGTGGTAGGGAAAGTAGCTGGCTACACCTTC	CASSFVVGKVAGYTF
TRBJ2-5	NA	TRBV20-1	TGCAGTGCTAGCTTGGTAAAGACCCAGTACTTC	CSASLVKTQYF
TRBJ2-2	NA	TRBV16	TGTGCCAGCAGCCAATCCCACGTTGGCACCGGGGAGCTGTTTTTT	CASSQSHVGTGELFF
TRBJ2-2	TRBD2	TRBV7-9	TGTGCCAGCAGCCATGGGACTAGCGGGAGTAAGATAGCCGGGGAGCTGTTTTTT	CASSHGTSGSKIAGELFF
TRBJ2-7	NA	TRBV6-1	TGTGCCAGCAGCGACAGCTACGAGCAGTACTTC	CASSDSYEQYF
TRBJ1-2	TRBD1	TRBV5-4	TGTGCCAGCAGTTTCAGGGGGCTTAATGGCTACACCTTC	CASSFRGLNGYTF